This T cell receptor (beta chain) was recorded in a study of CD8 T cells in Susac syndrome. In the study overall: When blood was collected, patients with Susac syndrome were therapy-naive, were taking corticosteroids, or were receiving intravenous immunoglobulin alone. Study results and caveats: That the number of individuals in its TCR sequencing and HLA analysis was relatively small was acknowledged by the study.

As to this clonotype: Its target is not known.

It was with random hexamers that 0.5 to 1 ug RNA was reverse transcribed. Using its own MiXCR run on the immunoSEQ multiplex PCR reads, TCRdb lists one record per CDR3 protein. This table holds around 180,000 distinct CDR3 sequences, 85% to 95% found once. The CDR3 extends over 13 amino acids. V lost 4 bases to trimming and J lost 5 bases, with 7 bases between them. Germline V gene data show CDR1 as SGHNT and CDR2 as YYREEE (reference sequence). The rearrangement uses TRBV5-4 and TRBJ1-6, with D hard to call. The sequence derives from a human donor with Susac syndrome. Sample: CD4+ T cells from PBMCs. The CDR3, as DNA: TGTGCCAGCAGCGCAGTTCATAATTCACCCCTCCACTTT. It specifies CASSAVHNSPLHF. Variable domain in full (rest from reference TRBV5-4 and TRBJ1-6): ETGVTQSPTHLIKTRGQQVTLRCSSQSGHNTVSWYQQALGQGPQFIFQYYREEENGRGNFPPRFSGLQFPNYSSELNVNALELDDSALYLCASSAVHNSPLHFGNGTRLTVT.